The subject of this entry is one T cell receptor beta chain. No cognate antigen has been identified for it. Base qualities are missing; no much larger clone stands one base away. TCRbeta CDR3 regions were amplified from genomic DNA by means of the immunoSEQ Assay, a bias-controlled multiplex PCR. The published analysis was carried out like this. The number of nucleated cells in each sample was estimated from the amplification of reference gene primers within the assay. To quantify the absolute abundance of each unique TCRbeta CDR3 rearrangement, sequence reads were collapsed and filtered. For each sample, productive Simpson clonality was calculated as the square root of Simpson's diversity index across productive rearrangements. This immuneACCESS table, as held by TCRdb, lists in-frame sequences with V and J called but not all clones. Of the missing ones, under half trace to an unresolved V gene in checked studies; the others have no known cause. Clonal size and the V and J genes are those of that table, whereas D and trimming came from the DNA. The sample includes a few hundred thousand clones, with 75% to 90% observed a single time. Of the sample, 18% is held by the ten largest clones.

Participants in the prospective study were aged about 18 to 95 years, lived in about two dozen United States geographic areas, and enrolled through a virtual design. In the prospective study, participants were assigned to cohorts based on the clinical history participants reported in a screening survey and a study questionnaire. Recovered participants in ImmuneRACE Cohort 3 were defined as having two consecutive negative NP/OP PCR tests, clearance from a healthcare professional, or resolution of symptoms. In the prospective study, whole blood, serum and a nasopharyngeal or oropharyngeal swab were collected from each participant by mobile phlebotomists. Participants in the prospective study had the option to provide additional blood draws and questionnaires over an approximately 2-month period. Before DNA extraction, blood samples from the prospective study were shipped at room temperature or frozen.

These data originate in a study of blood T cell repertoires in COVID-19 (dated by TCRdb to the early 2020s). About the study as a whole: The collaborator samples originated in the United States, Italy and Spain and spanned the acute and convalescent phases of COVID-19. The material from the prospective study consisted of cDNA or gDNA derived from T cells, B-cell-depleted T cells, or PBMCs. Deeply sampled blood TCRbeta repertoires from subjects exposed to, actively infected with, or recovered from COVID-19 were included in the dataset. A freely available public database, intended as a resource for researchers studying the immune response to SARS-CoV-2, is where the repertoires were released. Samples came from the ongoing ImmuneRACE study (first 160 participants) plus 1,254 subjects from 6 global collaborators. A de-identified subject ID, COVID-19 status, age in years and sex were almost always included in the sample metadata. HLA class I and class II types, where available, came from metadata supplied by the sample provider rather than from assay-based typing.

What the study reported, not specific to this receptor: How much clinical and demographic metadata was included differed by source and by participant, and the metadata was provided uncurated.

From its cysteine to its phenylalanine, the CDR3 spans 17 amino acids. Only CDR3 DNA remains: 51 bases, in frame from the first base. According to the germline V gene, CDR1 reads SGDLS and CDR2 reads YYNGEE. Ends trimmed: V by 0 bases, J by 5 bases; bases unmatched to a gene: 6. The source is a man aged 40-50 years who had recovered from COVID-19. The chain is assembled from TRBV9 and TRBJ2-5; 14 central bases correspond to TRBD2. The sample comprised PBMCs or T cells enriched from blood (not recorded which). CDR3 loop: CASSVGLAGGSGETQYF. The DNA sequence is TGTGCCAGCAGCGTAGGACTAGCGGGAGGGTCGGGGGAGACCCAGTACTTC.